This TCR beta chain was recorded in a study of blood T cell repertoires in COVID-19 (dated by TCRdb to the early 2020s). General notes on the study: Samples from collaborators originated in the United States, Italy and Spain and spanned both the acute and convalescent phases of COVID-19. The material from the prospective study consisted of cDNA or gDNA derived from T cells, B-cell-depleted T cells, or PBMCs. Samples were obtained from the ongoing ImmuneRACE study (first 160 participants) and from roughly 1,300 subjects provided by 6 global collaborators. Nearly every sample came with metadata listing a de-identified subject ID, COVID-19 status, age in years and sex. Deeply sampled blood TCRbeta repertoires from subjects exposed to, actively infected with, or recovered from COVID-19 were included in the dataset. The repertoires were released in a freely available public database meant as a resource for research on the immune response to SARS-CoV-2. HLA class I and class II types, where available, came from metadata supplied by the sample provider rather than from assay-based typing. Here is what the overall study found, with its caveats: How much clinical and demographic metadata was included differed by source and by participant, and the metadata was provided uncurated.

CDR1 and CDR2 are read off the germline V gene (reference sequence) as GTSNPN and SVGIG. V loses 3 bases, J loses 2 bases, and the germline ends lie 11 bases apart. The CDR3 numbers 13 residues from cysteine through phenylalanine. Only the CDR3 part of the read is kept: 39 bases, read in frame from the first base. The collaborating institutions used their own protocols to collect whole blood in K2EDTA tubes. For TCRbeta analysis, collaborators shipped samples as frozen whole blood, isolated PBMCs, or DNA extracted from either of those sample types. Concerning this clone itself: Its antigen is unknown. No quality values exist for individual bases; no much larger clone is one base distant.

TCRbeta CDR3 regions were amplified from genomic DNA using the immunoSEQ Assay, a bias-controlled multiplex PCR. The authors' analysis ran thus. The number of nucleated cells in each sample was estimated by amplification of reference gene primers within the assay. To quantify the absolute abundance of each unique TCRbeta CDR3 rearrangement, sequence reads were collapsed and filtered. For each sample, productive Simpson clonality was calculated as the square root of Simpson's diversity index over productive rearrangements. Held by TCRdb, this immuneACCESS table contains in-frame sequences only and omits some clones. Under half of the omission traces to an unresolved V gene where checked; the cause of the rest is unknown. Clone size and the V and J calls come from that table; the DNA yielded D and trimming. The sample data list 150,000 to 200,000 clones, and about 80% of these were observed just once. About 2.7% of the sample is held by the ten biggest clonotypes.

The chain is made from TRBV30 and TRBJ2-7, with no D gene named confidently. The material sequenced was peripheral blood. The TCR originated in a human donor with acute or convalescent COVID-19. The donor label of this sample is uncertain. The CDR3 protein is CAWRRVSTYEQYF. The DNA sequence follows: TGTGCCTGGAGACGCGTTAGTACCTACGAGCAGTACTTC. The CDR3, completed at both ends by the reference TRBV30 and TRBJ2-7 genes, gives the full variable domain SQTIHQWPATLVQPVGSPLSLECTVEGTSNPNLYWYRQAAGRGLQLLFYSVGIGQISSEVPQNLSASRPQDRQFILSSKKLLLSDSGFYLCAWRRVSTYEQYFGPGTRLTVT.